Sequencing of this T cell receptor beta chain was carried out in a study of cytomegalovirus exposure and HLA in healthy donors. Findings and limits, study-wide: Sequencing had likely introduced a cluster of highly shared sequence variants as an artifact. Analysis performed later showed TCR beta chains linked to HLA being more clonally expanded than equally common others. Among the most significant clusters, several appeared linked to common viral pathogens in a later analysis.

Researchers ran the PCR with 60 Vbeta and 13 Jbeta primers. Sequencing used immunoSEQ multiplex PCR; TCRdb keeps in-frame clones, though not all of them. The table has 130,000 to 150,000 clones, over 60% seen once; the top ten hold under 3%. Turning to this clone: Antigen: not known.

V dropped 2 bases and J dropped 6 bases, with 11 bases sitting between them. The germline V gene encodes CDR1 MNHNY and CDR2 SVGAGI (reference sequence). The CDR3 is 13 residues long. The clonotype comes from a man aged 40-49 years in good health and CMV-seropositive. The gene calls are TRBV6-6 and TRBJ2-7, with a weak D call TRBD1 (6 bases). The specimen sequenced was PBMCs. As DNA, the CDR3 is TGTGCCAGCAGTTACGAGGGGGTACGCGAGCAGTACTTC. Its translation is CASSYEGVREQYF.